The subject of this entry is one T cell receptor (beta chain). Its antigen remains unidentified. PCR amplification relied on 60 Vbeta primers (plus 13 Jbeta primers). Using immunoSEQ multiplex PCR, the repertoire was profiled, and TCRdb retains in-frame clones only, with some absent. The table shows approximately 190,000 clones, with 65% to 85% occurring only once. The entry originates in a study of cytomegalovirus exposure and HLA in healthy donors. The CDR3 contains 16 residues. Unmatched junction bases numbered 13, after V lost 9 bases and J lost 6 bases. Germline loops: CDR1 LGHNA, CDR2 YNFKEQ. Study-wide points: A later analysis linked a missense variant in DCLRE1C to the trimming of TCR beta V and J genes.

The V gene is TRBV4-2, the J gene TRBJ2-2, with 10 positions matching TRBD1. The TCR comes from a man aged 35-49 years in good health and CMV-seropositive. The specimen was PBMCs. This chain's CDR3 is CASRDRGGVGAGELFF. In DNA form, the CDR3 reads TGTGCCAGTAGGGACAGGGGTGGGGTCGGGGCCGGGGAGCTGTTTTTT.